The 8 T cell receptor beta chains below were found in one sample sequenced in a study of T cell changes during pregnancy in multiple sclerosis. The table came from immunoSEQ multiplex PCR; TCRdb's copy has only in-frame clones and leaves some out. Of about 52,000 clones in the sample, around 94% are singletons; the top ten hold around 0.25%. Sequences were derived from CD4+ T cells from peripheral blood mononuclear cells, sampled in the third trimester of pregnancy. These receptors all stem from a female donor with multiple sclerosis, enrolled in a pregnancy study.

This clone was seen a few times. This chain uses TRBV28 with TRBJ2-3, with 9 bases identical to TRBD2. The germline CDR1 and CDR2 sequences are MDHEN and SYDVKM. V lost 5 bases, J lost 11 bases, and 17 bases stayed unmatched. CDR3 length equals 16 residues. The CDR3: CASSTLAGEGNGGQYF. The CDR3 nucleotides read TGTGCCAGCAGTACATTAGCGGGAGAGGGGAATGGGGGGCAGTATTTT.

V usage is TRBV5-5 and J usage is TRBJ1-1; 9 bases fit TRBD1. CDR1 is SGHKS and CDR2 is YYEKEE in the germline V gene (reference sequence). V was clipped by 3 bases and J by 1 base; unmatched bases: 13. The CDR3 runs 18 residues. The CDR3 nucleotides read TGTGCCAGCAGCTATGGGAACAGGGGGCGGGTAGGGAACACTGAAGCTTTCTTT. Protein sequence: CASSYGNRGRVGNTEAFF. Full variable domain (rest looked up from reference TRBV5-5 and TRBJ1-1): DAGVTQSPTHLIKTRGQQVTLRCSPISGHKSVSWYQQVLGQGPQFIFQYYEKEERGRGNFPDRFSARQFPNYSSELNVNALLLGDSALYLCASSYGNRGRVGNTEAFFGQGTRLTVV.

J is TRBJ1-2 and V is TRBV11-2, with TRBD1 as a possible D gene (5 bases). The CDR3 covers 16 residues. Germline CDR1 and CDR2: SGHAT and FQNNGV. V lost 4 bases to trimming and J lost 4 bases, with 19 bases between them. In DNA form, the CDR3 reads TGTGCCAGCAGCTATTCGGGGCGGGAAGGCGGCTATGGCTACACCTTC. It translates to CASSYSGREGGYGYTF. Variable domain in full (rest from reference TRBV11-2 and TRBJ1-2): EAGVAQSPRYKIIEKRQSVAFWCNPISGHATLYWYQQILGQGPKLLIQFQNNGVVDDSQLPKDRFSAERLKGVDSTLKIQPAKLEDSAVYLCASSYSGREGGYGYTFGSGTRLTVV.

CDR3 bases: TGTGCCAGCAGCTTAGGGGTCGGGGAAACCAATCAGCCCCAGCATTTT. Its protein is CASSLGVGETNQPQHF. V is TRBV7-9 and J is TRBJ1-5; D unresolved. The CDR3 totals 16 residues. CDR1 is SEHNR and CDR2 is FQNEAQ in the germline V gene (reference sequence). The V end was cut by 1 base, the J end by 3 bases, with 13 bases between.

The chain carries TRBV10-3 and TRBJ2-5; 7 bases map to TRBD2. Germline values: CDR1 ENHRY, CDR2 SYGVKD. The CDR3 is 13 residues long. V dropped 4 bases and J dropped 11; count of bases not matched to a gene: 10. The CDR3 reads CAISVPSGVGQYF. The CDR3, as DNA: TGTGCCATCAGTGTCCCCAGCGGGGTCGGGCAGTACTTC.

The rearrangement links TRBV5-1 to TRBJ2-3; 7 nucleotides match TRBD1. Trimming removed 4 bases from V and 4 bases from J; junction bases left unmatched: 9. Germline V gene lookup returns CDR1 SGHRS and CDR2 YFSETQ. The CDR3 loop spans 15 amino acids. In nucleotides, the CDR3 is TGCGCCAGCAGCGCGACAGGGACGAGCCCAGATACGCAGTATTTT. This gives the protein CASSATGTSPDTQYF.

The chain couples TRBV10-3 to TRBJ1-4; D is possibly TRBD1 (6 bases). Per germline, CDR1 ENHRY and CDR2 SYGVKD. V was trimmed by 4 bases and J by 8 bases, leaving 20 bases between them. The CDR3 spans 16 residues. The CDR3 is CAISAHSGGAREKLFF. CDR3 coding DNA: TGTGCCATCAGTGCCCATTCTGGGGGGGCGCGGGAAAAACTGTTTTTT.

The J gene is TRBJ1-1, the V gene TRBV19, with 7 bases identical to TRBD1. CDR1 and CDR2 from the germline V gene are LNHDA and SQIVND (reference sequence). With 6 bases clipped from V and 0 bases from J, the junction kept 4 bases outside the gene matches. The CDR3 is made up of 14 amino acids. This CDR3 is CASSLRGVNTEAFF. CDR3 nucleotide sequence: TGTGCCAGTAGCCTCAGGGGGGTGAACACTGAAGCTTTCTTT.